A selection of T cell receptor beta chains follows, all from one sample in a study of human T cells and chemical hapten exposure. MiXCR was run by TCRdb on the RACE reads, yielding one entry per CDR3 protein. This table holds fewer than 60,000 distinct CDR3 sequences, about 11% found once. The material was whole blood, obtained in connection with sensitization to the hapten diphenylcyclopropenone (DPC). These receptors were obtained from a woman aged 40 to 50 with alopecia areata. Some clones in this sample may be carry-over from other donors' samples. Each CDR3 is given with its conserved first and last residue. D genes are given only for firm matches. Part of the rows lack a size; the others show once, few, many or a class for expanded clones.

D gene: TRBD1
J gene: TRBJ1-2
clone size: few
V gene: TRBV5-4
CDR3 length: 13
CDR3 protein: CASSLDRGYGYTF
CDR3 DNA: TGTGCCAGCAGCTTGGACAGGGGCTATGGCTACACCTTC

D gene: NA
J gene: TRBJ1-1
clone size: many
V gene: TRBV19
CDR3 length: 15
CDR3 protein: CASSPWGGMNTEAFF
CDR3 DNA: TGTGCCAGTAGTCCTTGGGGAGGCATGAACACTGAAGCTTTCTTT

D gene: TRBD2
J gene: TRBJ2-7
clone size: many
V gene: TRBV10-2
CDR3 length: 18
CDR3 protein: CASSELRTSGPISYEQYF
CDR3 DNA: TGCGCCAGCAGTGAGTTACGGACTAGCGGGCCCATCTCCTACGAGCAGTACTTC

D gene: TRBD2
J gene: TRBJ2-3
clone size: few
V gene: TRBV28
CDR3 length: 16
CDR3 protein: CASSQGLAGVTDTQYF
CDR3 DNA: TGTGCCAGCAGCCAAGGACTAGCGGGAGTGACAGATACGCAGTATTTT

D gene: NA
J gene: TRBJ2-1
clone size: many
V gene: TRBV14
CDR3 length: 11
CDR3 protein: CASSQGRPQFF
CDR3 DNA: TGTGCCAGCAGCCAGGGACGGCCCCAGTTCTTC

D gene: NA
J gene: TRBJ2-5
clone size: few
V gene: TRBV7-9
CDR3 length: 14
CDR3 protein: CASSPDRTQETQYF
CDR3 DNA: TGTGCCAGCAGCCCCGACAGGACACAAGAGACCCAGTACTTC

D gene: NA
J gene: TRBJ1-1
clone size: many
V gene: TRBV7-2
CDR3 length: 15
CDR3 protein: CASSLAATINTEAFF
CDR3 DNA: TGTGCCAGCAGCTTAGCTGCGACTATTAACACTGAAGCTTTCTTT

D gene: TRBD2
J gene: TRBJ2-7
clone size: NA
V gene: TRBV19
CDR3 length: 19
CDR3 protein: CASTLRFIGTGGRSYEQYF
CDR3 DNA: TGTGCCAGTACCCTACGATTTATTGGGACGGGGGGTCGGTCCTACGAGCAGTACTTC

D gene: NA
J gene: TRBJ1-2
clone size: NA
V gene: TRBV19
CDR3 length: 14
CDR3 protein: CASTKILHSDGYTF
CDR3 DNA: TGTGCCAGTACCAAAATACTCCACAGTGATGGCTACACCTTC

D gene: NA
J gene: TRBJ2-1
clone size: NA
V gene: TRBV7-9
CDR3 length: 15
CDR3 protein: CASSLSGAGYNEQFF
CDR3 DNA: TGTGCCAGCAGCTTATCGGGGGCTGGGTACAATGAGCAGTTCTTC

D gene: TRBD2
J gene: TRBJ2-1
clone size: NA
V gene: TRBV6-9
CDR3 length: 16
CDR3 protein: CASKGTSGRRVNEQFF
CDR3 DNA: TGTGCCAGCAAGGGGACTAGCGGGAGGAGGGTAAATGAGCAGTTCTTC

D gene: NA
J gene: TRBJ2-3
clone size: many
V gene: TRBV11-2
CDR3 length: 14
CDR3 protein: CASSSPNGANTQYF
CDR3 DNA: TGTGCCAGCAGCTCACCCAACGGGGCGAATACGCAGTATTTT

D gene: NA
J gene: TRBJ2-1
clone size: few
V gene: TRBV10-3
CDR3 length: 13
CDR3 protein: CAISRQMGNEQFF
CDR3 DNA: TGTGCCATCAGCCGACAGATGGGTAATGAGCAGTTCTTC

D gene: NA
J gene: TRBJ1-4
clone size: few
V gene: TRBV6-5
CDR3 length: 16
CDR3 protein: CASSYGGFATNEKLFF
CDR3 DNA: TGTGCCAGCAGTTATGGAGGGTTTGCAACTAATGAAAAACTGTTTTTT

D gene: TRBD1
J gene: TRBJ2-7
clone size: NA
V gene: TRBV29-1
CDR3 length: 13
CDR3 protein: CSAESGTGYEQYF
CDR3 DNA: TGCAGCGCCGAAAGCGGGACAGGGTACGAGCAGTACTTC

D gene: TRBD1
J gene: TRBJ1-2
clone size: NA
V gene: TRBV7-2
CDR3 length: 15
CDR3 protein: CASSQTRTGAEGYTF
CDR3 DNA: TGTGCCAGCAGCCAGACCCGGACAGGGGCCGAGGGCTACACCTTC

D gene: NA
J gene: TRBJ2-3
clone size: many
V gene: TRBV6-5
CDR3 length: 15
CDR3 protein: CASSPLRTYRDTQYF
CDR3 DNA: TGTGCCAGCAGTCCCCTGAGAACCTATAGAGATACGCAGTATTTT

D gene: NA
J gene: TRBJ2-7
clone size: NA
V gene: TRBV7-9
CDR3 length: 15
CDR3 protein: CASSDTTGPSYEQYF
CDR3 DNA: TGTGCCAGCAGCGACACGACAGGTCCCTCCTACGAGCAGTACTTC

D gene: NA
J gene: TRBJ2-7
clone size: NA
V gene: TRBV4-3
CDR3 length: 15
CDR3 protein: CASSQELGARYEQYF
CDR3 DNA: TGCGCCAGCAGCCAAGAGTTGGGGGCCCGCTACGAGCAGTACTTC

D gene: NA
J gene: TRBJ1-1
clone size: many
V gene: TRBV7-2
CDR3 length: 13
CDR3 protein: CASSSVPNTEAFF
CDR3 DNA: TGTGCCAGCAGCTCCGTACCGAACACTGAAGCTTTCTTT

D gene: NA
J gene: TRBJ2-7
clone size: few
V gene: TRBV28
CDR3 length: 14
CDR3 protein: CASSLYRLVREQYF
CDR3 DNA: TGTGCCAGCAGTTTATATCGACTAGTGCGCGAGCAGTACTTC

D gene: TRBD2
J gene: TRBJ2-7
clone size: few
V gene: TRBV10-3
CDR3 length: 16
CDR3 protein: CAISESQREGQNEQYF
CDR3 DNA: TGTGCCATCAGTGAGTCGCAGCGGGAGGGCCAAAACGAGCAGTACTTC

D gene: NA
J gene: TRBJ1-3
clone size: NA
V gene: TRBV7-6
CDR3 length: 13
CDR3 protein: CASFGNSGNTIYF
CDR3 DNA: TGTGCCAGCTTTGGGAACTCTGGAAACACCATATATTTT

D gene: TRBD2
J gene: TRBJ2-5
clone size: many
V gene: TRBV12-3/TRBV12-4
CDR3 length: 14
CDR3 protein: CASTPSGRGETQYF
CDR3 DNA: TGTGCCAGCACTCCTAGCGGGAGGGGAGAGACCCAGTACTTC

D gene: NA
J gene: TRBJ2-7
clone size: NA
V gene: TRBV29-1
CDR3 length: 13
CDR3 protein: CSVEDRGHYEQYF
CDR3 DNA: TGCAGCGTTGAAGATCGAGGTCACTACGAGCAGTACTTC

D gene: NA
J gene: TRBJ2-7
clone size: few
V gene: TRBV7-8
CDR3 length: 13
CDR3 protein: CASSLREFGEQYF
CDR3 DNA: TGTGCCAGCAGCTTGCGGGAATTCGGCGAGCAGTACTTC

D gene: NA
J gene: TRBJ2-1
clone size: few
V gene: TRBV27
CDR3 length: 13
CDR3 protein: CASSFSAPGRQFF
CDR3 DNA: TGTGCCAGCAGTTTCAGCGCACCAGGCCGACAGTTCTTC

D gene: TRBD1
J gene: TRBJ1-5
clone size: many
V gene: TRBV19
CDR3 length: 15
CDR3 protein: CASSASPGGRQPQHF
CDR3 DNA: TGTGCCAGTAGTGCCTCACCAGGGGGCAGACAGCCCCAGCATTTT

D gene: NA
J gene: TRBJ1-5
clone size: many
V gene: TRBV30
CDR3 length: 13
CDR3 protein: CAWQEDSNQPQHF
CDR3 DNA: TGTGCCTGGCAGGAGGATAGCAATCAGCCCCAGCATTTT